These T cell receptor beta chains were read from a single sample in a study of blood T cell repertoires in COVID-19. Assay: immunoSEQ multiplex PCR; the TCRdb copy retains only in-frame clones and omits some. This table holds tens of thousands of clones, about 86% found once. Material: peripheral blood. The receptors were gathered from a man in his 60s with acute or convalescent COVID-19. The CDR3 runs from the conserved cysteine through the conserved F or W. The D gene is left open where the match is weak. A row's size may be missing; if present it is once, few, many or a size class.

CASSGGAHNQPQHF	TGTGCCAGCTCAGGAGGGGCCCACAATCAGCCCCAGCATTTT	TRBJ1-5	-	-	TRBV18
CASSYSGQFSNQPQHF	TGTGCCAGCAGTTACTCGGGACAGTTTAGCAATCAGCCCCAGCATTTT	TRBJ1-5	TRBD1	-	TRBV6-5
CASSRDNYEQYF	TGCGCCAGCAGCCGGGACAACTACGAGCAGTACTTC	TRBJ2-7	-	once	TRBV5-1
CAISEGRGSYEQYF	TGTGCCATCAGTGAGGGGCGGGGCTCCTACGAGCAGTACTTC	TRBJ2-7	-	-	TRBV10-3
CASSNTNSPLHF	TGTGCCAGCAGTAATACAAATTCACCCCTCCACTTT	TRBJ1-6	-	-	TRBV6-5
CASSIQGRSFYGYTF	TGTGCCAGTAGTATTCAGGGCCGTTCATTCTATGGCTACACCTTC	TRBJ1-2	-	-	TRBV19
CASSLVGSSYNEQFF	TGCGCCAGCAGCTTAGTGGGGAGCTCCTACAATGAGCAGTTCTTC	TRBJ2-1	-	-	TRBV5-1
CASSMGLAEETQYF	TGTGCCAGTAGTATGGGACTAGCGGAAGAGACCCAGTACTTC	TRBJ2-5	TRBD2	-	TRBV19
CASSLRDRGGEQFF	TGTGCCAGCAGCTTACGGGACAGGGGGGGTGAGCAGTTCTTC	TRBJ2-1	TRBD1	-	TRBV7-9
CASSQEYGTYEQYF	TGCGCCAGCAGCCAAGAGTACGGGACCTACGAGCAGTACTTC	TRBJ2-7	-	-	TRBV4-3
CASMRGREQFF	TGTGCCAGCATGCGAGGTCGTGAGCAGTTCTTC	TRBJ2-1	-	-	TRBV7-3
CASSLEVGTQRGLAQFF	TGTGCCAGCAGCTTAGAAGTCGGGACGCAGAGGGGACTAGCTCAGTTCTTC	TRBJ2-1	TRBD2	-	TRBV7-8
CAVGVGNEKLFF	TGTGCCGTCGGGGTCGGTAATGAAAAACTGTTTTTT	TRBJ1-4	-	-	TRBV3-1/TRBV3-2
CASSSSPYLQGTRDIQYF	TGTGCCAGCAGTTCATCACCTTACCTACAGGGTACGCGGGACATTCAGTACTTC	TRBJ2-4	-	-	TRBV28
CASIPQIEGQSGYTF	TGTGCCAGCATCCCTCAGATTGAGGGACAATCCGGCTACACCTTC	TRBJ1-2	-	-	TRBV28
CASTLNPSTGELFF	TGTGCCAGCACCCTAAACCCAAGCACCGGGGAGCTGTTTTTT	TRBJ2-2	-	-	TRBV21-1
CASSLRTTARGEQYF	TGTGCCAGCAGCTTACGGACAACCGCTCGAGGAGAGCAGTACTTC	TRBJ2-7	-	once	TRBV5-4
CASSYSVGGQGSNEQYF	TGTGCCAGCAGTTACTCGGTTGGGGGACAGGGGTCCAACGAGCAGTACTTC	TRBJ2-7	TRBD1	-	TRBV6-2/TRBV6-3
CASSLDVGEKLFF	TGTGCCAGCTCCCTAGACGTTGGGGAAAAACTGTTTTTT	TRBJ1-4	-	-	TRBV7-3
CASSQVLPSGSSYEQYF	TGTGCCAGCAGCCAAGTCCTCCCTAGCGGGAGCTCCTACGAGCAGTACTTC	TRBJ2-7	TRBD2	-	TRBV4-2
CASSQDRGRGEKLFF	TGCGCCAGCAGCCAAGATAGGGGGCGCGGGGAAAAACTGTTTTTT	TRBJ1-4	TRBD1	once	TRBV4-3
CASSEAILAGANVLTF	TGTGCCAGCAGTGAAGCGATACTAGCTGGGGCCAACGTCCTGACTTTC	TRBJ2-6	-	-	TRBV6-1
CASSLPLQTGEQYF	TGTGCCAGCAGCCTCCCCCTCCAGACAGGCGAGCAGTACTTC	TRBJ2-7	-	-	TRBV28
CASSPEGDREAEAFF	TGTGCCAGCAGCCCGGAAGGGGACAGGGAGGCTGAAGCTTTCTTT	TRBJ1-1	TRBD1	-	TRBV7-9
CASSLTTGANVLTF	TGTGCCAGCAGTTTAACTACTGGGGCCAACGTCCTGACTTTC	TRBJ2-6	-	few	TRBV27
CASGGNRTPLHF	TGTGCCAGCGGAGGGAATAGGACACCCCTCCACTTT	TRBJ1-6	-	once	TRBV12-3/TRBV12-4
CASSPGVSFQPQHF	TGTGCCAGCAGTCCCGGAGTGAGTTTTCAGCCCCAGCATTTT	TRBJ1-5	-	-	TRBV27
CASSILSGGIYNEQFF	TGTGCCAGCAGTATACTTAGCGGGGGGATCTACAATGAGCAGTTCTTC	TRBJ2-1	TRBD2	-	TRBV28
CASSINRGEAFF	TGTGCCAGCAGCATTAACAGGGGTGAAGCTTTCTTT	TRBJ1-1	TRBD1	-	TRBV11-3
CASSPSTVRYTEAFF	TGTGCCAGCAGTCCTAGCACGGTCCGCTACACTGAAGCTTTCTTT	TRBJ1-1	-	-	TRBV27
CASSQEPGQGRGNYGYTF	TGTGCCAGCAGCCAGGAACCGGGACAGGGGAGGGGAAACTATGGCTACACCTTC	TRBJ1-2	TRBD1	-	TRBV4-2
CASSYSIRGTEAFF	TGTGCCAGCAGTTACTCGATTCGAGGCACTGAAGCTTTCTTT	TRBJ1-1	-	-	TRBV6-5
CASGLIGALGGYTF	TGTGCTAGTGGTTTGATAGGGGCGCTGGGGGGCTACACCTTC	TRBJ1-2	-	once	TRBV12-5
CASSLNPPLPSHF	TGTGCCAGCAGTTTAAACCCCCCACTCCCGTCTCACTTT	TRBJ1-6	-	-	TRBV12-3/TRBV12-4
CASSQAKDREVGNEQFF	TGCGCCAGCAGCCAAGCTAAAGACAGGGAGGTGGGCAATGAGCAGTTCTTC	TRBJ2-1	-	-	TRBV4-1
CASSLASMVPNTEAFF	TGTGCCAGCAGTTTAGCTTCTATGGTTCCGAACACTGAAGCTTTCTTT	TRBJ1-1	-	-	TRBV28
CASSFLPGTGATNEKLFF	TGTGCCAGCAGCTTTCTCCCCGGGACAGGGGCAACTAATGAAAAACTGTTTTTT	TRBJ1-4	TRBD1	-	TRBV5-4
CASSRQGNTEAFF	TGTGCCAGCAGTCGACAGGGGAACACTGAAGCTTTCTTT	TRBJ1-1	TRBD1	-	TRBV6-6
CASSPLAGIETQYF	TGTGCCAGCTCACCACTAGCGGGGATTGAGACCCAGTACTTC	TRBJ2-5	TRBD2	-	TRBV18
CASSLGTGHTDTQYF	TGTGCCAGCAGCTTGGGGACAGGCCACACAGATACGCAGTATTTT	TRBJ2-3	TRBD1	once	TRBV7-3
CASSLTGVEQYF	TGTGCCAGCAGCTTGACAGGGGTCGAGCAGTACTTC	TRBJ2-7	TRBD1	-	TRBV11-3
CASSLAAGGRLTEAFF	TGTGCCAGCAGCTTAGCAGCCGGAGGGCGGTTGACTGAAGCTTTCTTT	TRBJ1-1	-	-	TRBV11-2
CASSLGQTTGELFF	TGTGCCAGCAGTTTGGGACAGACCACCGGGGAGCTGTTTTTT	TRBJ2-2	TRBD1	-	TRBV27
CARRVPVNSPLHF	TGTGCCAGGCGGGTTCCCGTTAATTCACCCCTCCACTTT	TRBJ1-6	-	-	TRBV2
CASSQDQGQRTEAFF	TGTGCCAGCAGCCAAGACCAGGGGCAACGGACTGAAGCTTTCTTT	TRBJ1-1	-	few	TRBV4-2